These T cell receptor beta chains were read from a single sample in a study of CD8 T cells in ankylosing spondylitis. TCRdb re-analysed the 5' RACE reads in MiXCR, keeping a single row per CDR3 protein. The sample has roughly 130,000 distinct CDR3 sequences; about 13% are singletons. Material: blood, either unsorted or a sorted T cell fraction (not recorded which). Receptor source: a female donor with ankylosing spondylitis or in good health (not recorded which). Each CDR3 is given with its conserved first and last residue. A D gene is named only where the DNA matches it firmly. Clone size, where shown, is once, few, many, or a class for clones that have expanded.

>TRBJ2-3|TRBV29-1|many|-
CSVEASTDTQYF
TGCAGCGTTGAAGCAAGCACAGATACGCAGTATTTT
>TRBJ2-1|TRBV7-9|-|-
CASSLAVGEQFF
TGTGCCAGCAGCTTAGCGGTTGGGGAGCAGTTCTTC
>TRBJ2-5|TRBV28|-|-
CASSLLSGLYQETQYF
TGTGCCAGCAGTTTACTGTCCGGTCTGTACCAAGAGACCCAGTACTTC
>TRBJ2-7|TRBV28|many|-
CASSLGERYEQYF
TGTGCCAGCAGTTTAGGGGAGCGGTACGAGCAGTACTTC
>TRBJ2-1|TRBV6-1|many|TRBD2
CASSPPGLATRSEQFF
TGTGCCAGCAGTCCCCCGGGACTAGCTACGAGATCGGAGCAGTTCTTC
>TRBJ2-7|TRBV5-1|-|-
CASRSEGMSYEQYF
TGCGCCAGCAGATCTGAGGGAATGTCCTACGAGCAGTACTTC
>TRBJ2-5|TRBV5-5|many|TRBD2
CASSIGSIEREGHETQYF
TGTGCCAGCAGTATTGGTAGTATCGAGCGGGAGGGCCACGAGACCCAGTACTTC
>TRBJ2-1|TRBV5-1|-|TRBD2
CASSFSGGIPNEQFF
TGCGCCAGCAGCTTTAGCGGGGGGATACCCAATGAGCAGTTCTTC
>TRBJ2-1|TRBV7-3|few|TRBD2
CASSAGTSGRAPIEQFF
TGTGCCAGCAGCGCAGGGACTAGCGGGAGGGCACCCATTGAGCAGTTCTTC
>TRBJ1-2|TRBV20-1|few|-
CSGLDAKTNGYTF
TGCAGTGGATTGGATGCCAAGACAAATGGCTACACCTTC
>TRBJ1-2|TRBV6-1|many|-
CASSDPTVSNYGYTF
TGTGCCAGCAGTGACCCCACGGTTTCTAACTATGGCTACACCTTC
>TRBJ2-5|TRBV5-6|many|-
CASTLTGVETQYF
TGTGCCAGCACCCTCACTGGAGTTGAGACCCAGTACTTC
>TRBJ1-1|TRBV12-3/TRBV12-4|many|-
CASSWGGMNTEAFF
TGTGCCAGCAGTTGGGGGGGGATGAACACTGAAGCTTTCTTT
>TRBJ2-7|TRBV11-2|-|TRBD2
CASSLTSGGEAYEQYF
TGTGCCAGCAGCTTAACTAGCGGGGGAGAGGCCTACGAGCAGTACTTC
>TRBJ2-7|TRBV3-1|many|-
CASSDLRVAVNEQYF
TGTGCCAGCAGTGATCTTCGGGTCGCGGTGAACGAGCAGTACTTC
>TRBJ1-1|TRBV10-3|many|-
CAISERGEGTEAFF
TGTGCCATCAGTGAGCGGGGCGAGGGCACTGAAGCTTTCTTT
>TRBJ2-1|TRBV5-1|-|TRBD2
CASSLVGLAGVGRSEQFF
TGCGCCAGCAGCTTGGTGGGACTAGCGGGAGTAGGAAGGAGTGAGCAGTTCTTC
>TRBJ1-1|TRBV3-1|-|TRBD1
CASSQVGFRGGAFF
TGTGCCAGCAGCCAAGTGGGATTCAGGGGGGGAGCTTTCTTT
>TRBJ2-3|TRBV3-1|many|-
CASSSPARPDTQYF
TGTGCCAGCAGCTCCCCCGCGAGGCCAGATACGCAGTATTTT
>TRBJ1-5|TRBV12-3/TRBV12-4|-|-
CASRPEGSNQPQHF
TGTGCCAGCCGACCAGAGGGAAGCAATCAGCCCCAGCATTTT
>TRBJ2-3|TRBV2|-|-
CASGSPLMSTDTQYF
TGTGCCAGCGGAAGCCCCCTCATGAGCACAGATACGCAGTATTTT
>TRBJ1-1|TRBV28|many|-
CASRKRAWNTEAFF
TGTGCCAGCAGGAAGAGGGCCTGGAACACTGAAGCTTTCTTT
>TRBJ2-3|TRBV20-1|many|-
CSVRDGPNTDTQYF
TGCAGTGTCCGAGACGGCCCAAACACAGATACGCAGTATTTT
>TRBJ1-1|TRBV20-1|many|-
CSASRDANTEAFF
TGCAGTGCTAGCCGGGACGCGAACACTGAAGCTTTCTTT
>TRBJ2-3|TRBV3-1|few|TRBD2
CASSRNRDYGTDTQYF
TGTGCCAGCAGCCGCAACCGGGACTACGGCACAGATACGCAGTATTTT
>TRBJ1-2|TRBV20-1|many|-
CSATGIPSTYGYTF
TGCAGTGCTACTGGGATTCCTTCCACCTATGGCTACACCTTC
>TRBJ2-7|TRBV23-1|-|TRBD1
CASSQSMGQGTYEQYF
TGCGCCAGCAGTCAATCGATGGGACAGGGAACCTACGAGCAGTACTTC
>TRBJ2-3|TRBV7-9|-|-
CASSLSYADTQYF
TGTGCCAGCAGCTTATCTTATGCAGATACGCAGTATTTT
>TRBJ2-5|TRBV24-1|few|TRBD1
CATSDPRQGRGETQYF
TGTGCCACCAGTGACCCTCGACAGGGGAGAGGGGAGACCCAGTACTTC
>TRBJ2-3|TRBV30|few|-
CAWTYNSGGQTDTQYF
TGTGCCTGGACTTATAATAGCGGAGGGCAGACAGATACGCAGTATTTT
>TRBJ2-5|TRBV5-1|many|TRBD2
CASSLAGLAGSETQYF
TGCGCCAGCAGCTTGGCGGGACTAGCGGGGTCAGAGACCCAGTACTTC
>TRBJ1-2|TRBV20-1|many|-
CSARFRQATRIGYTF
TGCAGTGCTAGATTCCGACAGGCGACGAGAATTGGCTACACCTTC
>TRBJ2-3|TRBV12-3/TRBV12-4|many|-
CASTRHTDTQYF
TGTGCCAGCACCCGACACACAGATACGCAGTATTTT
>TRBJ2-2|TRBV28|-|TRBD1
CASSLLLTGGMGTGELFF
TGTGCCAGCAGTTTACTCTTGACAGGGGGCATGGGGACCGGGGAGCTGTTTTTT
>TRBJ2-7|TRBV28|few|-
CASSSVQKTYEQYF
TGTGCCAGCAGTTCGGTGCAGAAAACCTACGAGCAGTACTTC
>TRBJ2-2|TRBV9|few|-
CASSVDPTGELFF
TGTGCCAGCAGCGTAGATCCCACCGGGGAGCTGTTTTTT
>TRBJ2-3|TRBV3-1|many|TRBD2
CASSPERGATDTQYF
TGTGCCAGCAGCCCGGAGCGGGGGGCTACAGATACGCAGTATTTT
>TRBJ2-1|TRBV29-1|many|TRBD1
CSVARAGGFNEQFF
TGCAGCGTTGCGCGAGCAGGGGGATTCAATGAGCAGTTCTTC
>TRBJ1-1|TRBV21-1|few|-
CASSKVGTGNRNTEAFF
-
>TRBJ2-1|TRBV11-2|many|-
CASSPPGLKANEQFF
TGTGCCAGCAGCCCACCAGGGCTAAAGGCCAATGAGCAGTTCTTC
>TRBJ2-3|TRBV7-2|-|-
CASTRSDGVGGTQYF
TGTGCCAGCACTCGATCGGACGGCGTAGGGGGTACGCAGTATTTT
>TRBJ2-3|TRBV4-2|few|TRBD2
CASSQEVKRGTTDTQYF
TGTGCCAGCAGCCAAGAAGTGAAGCGGGGGACCACAGATACGCAGTATTTT
>TRBJ2-7|TRBV5-1|few|-
CASSLDGKGAYEQYF
TGCGCCAGCAGCTTGGATGGGAAGGGGGCCTACGAGCAGTACTTC
>TRBJ2-1|TRBV6-2/TRBV6-3|-|TRBD2
CASSYSMLAGANYNEQFF
TGTGCCAGCAGTTACTCGATGCTAGCGGGGGCCAACTACAATGAGCAGTTCTTC
>TRBJ2-1|TRBV29-1|many|-
CSVEGGSYNEQFF
TGCAGCGTTGAGGGGGGCTCCTACAATGAGCAGTTCTTC
>TRBJ1-2|TRBV7-9|-|TRBD1
CASSFNSQGADGYTF
TGTGCCAGCAGCTTCAACTCGCAGGGGGCCGATGGCTACACCTTC
>TRBJ2-7|TRBV7-2|few|-
CASSLQITYEQYF
TGTGCCAGCAGCCTACAAATAACCTACGAGCAGTACTTC
>TRBJ2-1|TRBV12-3/TRBV12-4|-|TRBD2
CASSLHGASGRNYNEQFF
TGTGCCAGCAGTCTCCACGGGGCTAGCGGGAGGAACTACAATGAGCAGTTCTTC
>TRBJ1-5|TRBV7-8|many|-
CASSSGRGHQPQHF
TGTGCCAGCAGCTCCGGCAGGGGCCATCAGCCCCAGCATTTT
>TRBJ2-1|TRBV11-1|-|-
CASSLRAVKGPRTYNEQFF
TGTGCCAGCAGCTTAAGGGCGGTAAAGGGACCGAGAACATACAATGAGCAGTTCTTC
>TRBJ1-1|TRBV7-9|-|TRBD1
CASSPDRVAFF
TGTGCCAGCAGCCCAGACAGGGTCGCTTTCTTT